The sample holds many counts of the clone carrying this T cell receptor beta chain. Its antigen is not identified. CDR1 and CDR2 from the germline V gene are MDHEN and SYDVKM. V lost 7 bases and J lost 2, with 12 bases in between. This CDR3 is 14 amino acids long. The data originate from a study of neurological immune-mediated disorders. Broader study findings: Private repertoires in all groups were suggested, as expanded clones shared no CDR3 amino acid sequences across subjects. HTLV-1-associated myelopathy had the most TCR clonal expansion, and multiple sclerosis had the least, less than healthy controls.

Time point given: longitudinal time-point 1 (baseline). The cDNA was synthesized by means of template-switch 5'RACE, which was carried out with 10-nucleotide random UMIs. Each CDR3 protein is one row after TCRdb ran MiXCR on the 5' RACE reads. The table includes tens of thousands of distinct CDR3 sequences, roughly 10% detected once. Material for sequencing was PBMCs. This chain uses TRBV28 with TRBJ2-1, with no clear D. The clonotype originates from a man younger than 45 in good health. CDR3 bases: TGTGCCAGCAAGGTAAACGGGCCCTACAATGAGCAGTTCTTC. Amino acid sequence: CASKVNGPYNEQFF.